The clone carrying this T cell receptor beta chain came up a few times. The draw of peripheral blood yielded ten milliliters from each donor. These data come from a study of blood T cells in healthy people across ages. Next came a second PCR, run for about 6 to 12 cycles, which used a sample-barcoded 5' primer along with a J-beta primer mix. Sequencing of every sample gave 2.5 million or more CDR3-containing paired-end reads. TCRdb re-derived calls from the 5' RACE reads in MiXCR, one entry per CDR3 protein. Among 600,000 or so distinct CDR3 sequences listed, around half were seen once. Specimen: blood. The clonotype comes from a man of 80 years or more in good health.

The CDR3 sequence: CASSVLAGPFSSYNEQFF. The CDR3 DNA follows: TGTGCCAGCAGCGTACTAGCGGGGCCATTCAGCTCCTACAATGAGCAGTTCTTC. The rearrangement joins TRBV9 to TRBJ2-1, with 9 bases matching TRBD2. The CDR3 consists of 18 residues. Germline CDR1 SGDLS, CDR2 YYNGEE. V trimming: 1 base; J trimming: 0 bases; junction bases outside the gene matches: 8. The variable domain in full, with the rest retrieved from reference TRBV9 and TRBJ2-1, is DSGVTQTPKHLITATGQRVTLRCSPRSGDLSVYWYQQSLDQGLQFLIQYYNGEERAKGNILERFSAQQFPDLHSELNLSSLELGDSALYFCASSVLAGPFSSYNEQFFGPGTRLTVL.